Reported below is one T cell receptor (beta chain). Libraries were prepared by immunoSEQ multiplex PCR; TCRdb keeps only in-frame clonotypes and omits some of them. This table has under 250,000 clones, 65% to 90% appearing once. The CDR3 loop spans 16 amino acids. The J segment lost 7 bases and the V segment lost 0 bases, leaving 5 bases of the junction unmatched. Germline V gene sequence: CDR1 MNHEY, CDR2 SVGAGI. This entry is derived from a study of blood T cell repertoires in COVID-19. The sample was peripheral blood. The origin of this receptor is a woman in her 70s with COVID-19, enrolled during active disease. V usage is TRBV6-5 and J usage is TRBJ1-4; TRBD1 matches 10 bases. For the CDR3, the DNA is TGTGCCAGCAGTTACTCGACGGGACAGGGGAGTGAAAAACTGTTTTTT. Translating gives CASSYSTGQGSEKLFF.